The present T cell receptor beta chain was sequenced within a study of human T cells and chemical hapten exposure. The overall study: Variability of per-sample TCR yields stemmed mainly from small differences in pooled library volume.

The CDR3 runs 14 residues. Germline CDR1 is MNHNS and CDR2 is SASEGT. Trimming removed 4 bases at V and 4 bases at J, with 13 bases between. Time point denoted: patch test 1, 2 weeks after DPC sensitization. The treatment: therapeutic diphenylcyclopropenone sensitization with weekly scalp DPC. Only a few counts were recorded for this clonotype. TCRdb reprocessed the RACE reads with MiXCR, giving one entry per CDR3 protein. The sample has 75,000 to 90,000 distinct CDR3 sequences, approximately 12% seen once. The sample was whole blood, taken in connection with sensitization to the hapten diphenylcyclopropenone (DPC). The TCR was taken from a woman aged 60-70 years with alopecia areata. Some clones in this sample may be carry-over from other donors' samples. The chain has TRBV6-1 and TRBJ2-5; D is possibly TRBD1 (6 bases). CDR3 nucleotide sequence: TGTGCCAGCAGTGGACAGGTTGCTGGAGAGACCCAGTACTTC. It yields the protein CASSGQVAGETQYF.